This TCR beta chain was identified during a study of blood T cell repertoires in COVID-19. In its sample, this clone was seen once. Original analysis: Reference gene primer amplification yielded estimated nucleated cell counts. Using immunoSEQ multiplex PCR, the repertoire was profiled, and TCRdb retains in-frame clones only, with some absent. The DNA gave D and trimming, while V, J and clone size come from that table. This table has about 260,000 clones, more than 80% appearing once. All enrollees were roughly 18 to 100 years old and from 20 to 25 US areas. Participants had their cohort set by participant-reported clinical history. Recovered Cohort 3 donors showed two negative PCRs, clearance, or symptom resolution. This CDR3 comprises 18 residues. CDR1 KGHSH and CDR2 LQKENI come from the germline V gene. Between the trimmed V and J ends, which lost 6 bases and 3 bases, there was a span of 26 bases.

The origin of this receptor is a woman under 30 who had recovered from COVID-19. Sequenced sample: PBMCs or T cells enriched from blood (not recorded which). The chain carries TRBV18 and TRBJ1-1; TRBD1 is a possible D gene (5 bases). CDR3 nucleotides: TGTGCCAGCTCCGAAACTGGTCGAGGGGACTGGGGGGACACTGAAGCTTTCTTT. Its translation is CASSETGRGDWGDTEAFF.